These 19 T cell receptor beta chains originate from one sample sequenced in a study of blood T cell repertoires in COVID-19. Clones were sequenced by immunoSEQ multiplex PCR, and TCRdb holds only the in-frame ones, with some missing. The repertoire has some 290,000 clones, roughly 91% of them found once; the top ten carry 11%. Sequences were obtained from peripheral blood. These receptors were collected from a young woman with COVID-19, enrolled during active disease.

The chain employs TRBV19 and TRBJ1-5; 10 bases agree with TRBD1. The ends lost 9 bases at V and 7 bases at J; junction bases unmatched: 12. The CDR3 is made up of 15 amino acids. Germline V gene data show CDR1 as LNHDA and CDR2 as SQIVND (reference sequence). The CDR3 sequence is CARTGGGLPAQPQHF. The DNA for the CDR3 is TGTGCCAGGACAGGGGGCGGACTCCCCGCCCAGCCCCAGCATTTT.

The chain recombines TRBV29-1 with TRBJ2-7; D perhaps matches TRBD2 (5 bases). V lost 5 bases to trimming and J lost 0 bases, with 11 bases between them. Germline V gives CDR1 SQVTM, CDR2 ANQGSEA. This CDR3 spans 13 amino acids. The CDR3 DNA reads TGCAGCGTTCTGGAGGTTAACTCCTACGAGCAGTACTTC. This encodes CSVLEVNSYEQYF.

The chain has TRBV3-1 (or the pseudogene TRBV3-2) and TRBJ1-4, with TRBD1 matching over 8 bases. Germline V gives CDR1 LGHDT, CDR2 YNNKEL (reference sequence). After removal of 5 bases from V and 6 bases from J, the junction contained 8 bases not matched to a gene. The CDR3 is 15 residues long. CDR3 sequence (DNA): TGTGCCAGCAGCGTCAGGACAGGGACGGATGAAAAACTGTTTTTT. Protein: CASSVRTGTDEKLFF.

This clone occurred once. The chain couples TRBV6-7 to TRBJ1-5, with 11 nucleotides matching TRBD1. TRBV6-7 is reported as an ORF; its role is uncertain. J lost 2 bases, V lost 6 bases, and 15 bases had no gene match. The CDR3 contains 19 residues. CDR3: CASRTGTGGDLPRNQPQHF. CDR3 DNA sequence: TGTGCCAGCAGAACCGGGACAGGGGGGGACTTGCCGCGCAATCAGCCCCAGCATTTT.

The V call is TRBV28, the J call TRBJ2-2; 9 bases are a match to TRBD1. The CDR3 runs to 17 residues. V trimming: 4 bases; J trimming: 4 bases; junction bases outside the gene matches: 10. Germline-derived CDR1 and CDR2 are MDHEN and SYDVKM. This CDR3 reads CASSSGQGRSLTGELFF. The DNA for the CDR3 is TGTGCCAGCAGTTCCGGACAGGGGCGAAGCCTCACCGGGGAGCTGTTTTTT.

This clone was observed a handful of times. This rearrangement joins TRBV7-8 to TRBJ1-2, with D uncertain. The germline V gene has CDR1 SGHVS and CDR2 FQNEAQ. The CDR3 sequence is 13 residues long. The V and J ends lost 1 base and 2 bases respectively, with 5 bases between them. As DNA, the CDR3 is TGTGCCAGCAGCTTAGTAGAAAACTATGGCTACACCTTC. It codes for CASSLVENYGYTF.

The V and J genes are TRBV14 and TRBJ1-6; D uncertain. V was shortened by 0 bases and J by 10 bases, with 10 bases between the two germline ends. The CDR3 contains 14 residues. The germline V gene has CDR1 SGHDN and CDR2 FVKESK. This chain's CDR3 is CASSQEFSGSPLHF. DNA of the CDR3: TGTGCCAGCAGCCAAGAATTTAGCGGATCACCCCTCCACTTT.

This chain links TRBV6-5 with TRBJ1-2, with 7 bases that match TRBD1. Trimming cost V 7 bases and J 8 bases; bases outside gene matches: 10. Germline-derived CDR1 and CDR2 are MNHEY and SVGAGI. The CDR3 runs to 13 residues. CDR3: CASTDRIGYGYTF. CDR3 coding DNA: TGTGCCAGCACGGACAGGATAGGATACGGCTACACCTTC.

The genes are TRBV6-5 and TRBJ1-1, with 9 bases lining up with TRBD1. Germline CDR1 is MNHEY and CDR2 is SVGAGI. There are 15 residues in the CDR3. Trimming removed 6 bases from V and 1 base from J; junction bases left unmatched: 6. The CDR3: CASRRPGQGNTEAFF. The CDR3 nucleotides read TGTGCCAGCAGAAGGCCGGGACAGGGGAACACTGAAGCTTTCTTT.

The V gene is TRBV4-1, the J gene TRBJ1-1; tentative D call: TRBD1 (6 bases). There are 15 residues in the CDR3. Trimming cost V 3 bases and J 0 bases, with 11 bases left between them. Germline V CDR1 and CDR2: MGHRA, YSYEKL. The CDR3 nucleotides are TGCGCCAGCAGCCACGAGGGGGGGATGAACACTGAAGCTTTCTTT. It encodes CASSHEGGMNTEAFF.

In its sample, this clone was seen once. This chain's CDR3 is CASSPRGDRNSPLHF. The DNA for the CDR3 is TGTGCCAGCAGCCCTAGAGGGGACAGAAATTCACCCCTCCACTTT. The rearrangement links TRBV5-5 to TRBJ1-6; 7 bases are shared with TRBD1. The CDR3 contains 15 residues. V trimming: 4 bases; J trimming: 7 bases; junction bases outside the gene matches: 8. Germline-derived CDR1 and CDR2 are SGHKS and YYEKEE (reference sequence).

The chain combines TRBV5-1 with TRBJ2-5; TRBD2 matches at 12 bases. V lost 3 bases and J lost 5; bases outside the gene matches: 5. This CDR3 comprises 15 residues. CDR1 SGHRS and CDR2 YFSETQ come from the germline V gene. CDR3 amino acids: CASSSGLAGSETQYF. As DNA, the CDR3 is TGCGCCAGCAGCTCTGGACTAGCGGGGTCGGAGACCCAGTACTTC. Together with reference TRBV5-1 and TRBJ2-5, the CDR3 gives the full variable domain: KAGVTQTPRYLIKTRGQQVTLSCSPISGHRSVSWYQQTPGQGLQFLFEYFSETQRNKGNFPGRFSGRQFSNSRSEMNVSTLELGDSALYLCASSSGLAGSETQYFGPGTRLLVL.

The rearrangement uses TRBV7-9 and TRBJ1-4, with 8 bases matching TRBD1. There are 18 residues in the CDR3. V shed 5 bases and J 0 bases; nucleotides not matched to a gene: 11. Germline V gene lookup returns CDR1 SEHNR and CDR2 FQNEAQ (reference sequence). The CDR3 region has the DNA TGTGCCAGCAGCCTCGGACAGGGCAGGGGCTCAACTAATGAAAAACTGTTTTTT. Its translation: CASSLGQGRGSTNEKLFF.

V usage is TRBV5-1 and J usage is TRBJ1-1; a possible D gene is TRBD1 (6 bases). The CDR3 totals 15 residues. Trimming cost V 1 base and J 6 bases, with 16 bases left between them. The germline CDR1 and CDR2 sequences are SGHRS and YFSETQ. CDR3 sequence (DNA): TGCGCCAGCAGCTTGAATACAGGGAAGATCGCTGAAGCTTTCTTT. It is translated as CASSLNTGKIAEAFF.

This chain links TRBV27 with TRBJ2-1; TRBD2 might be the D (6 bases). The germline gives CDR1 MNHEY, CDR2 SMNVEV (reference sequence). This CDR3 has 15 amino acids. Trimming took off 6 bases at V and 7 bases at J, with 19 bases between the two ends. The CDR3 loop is CASRSSPRGENEQFF. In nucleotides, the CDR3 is TGTGCCAGCAGATCGTCCCCCCGCGGGGAAAATGAGCAGTTCTTC.

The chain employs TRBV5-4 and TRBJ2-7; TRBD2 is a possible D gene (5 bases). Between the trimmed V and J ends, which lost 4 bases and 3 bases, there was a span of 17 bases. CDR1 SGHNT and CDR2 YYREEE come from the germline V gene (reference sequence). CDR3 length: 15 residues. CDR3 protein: CASSTTDSTYYEQYF. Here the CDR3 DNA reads TGTGCCAGCAGCACGACGGACTCGACTTACTACGAGCAGTACTTC.

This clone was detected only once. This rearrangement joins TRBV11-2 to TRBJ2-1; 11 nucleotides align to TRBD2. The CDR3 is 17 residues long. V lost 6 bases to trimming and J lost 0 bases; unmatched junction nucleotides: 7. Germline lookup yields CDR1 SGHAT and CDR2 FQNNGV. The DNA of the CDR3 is TGTGCCAGCAGAGGGGGACTAGCGGAAAGCTCCTACAATGAGCAGTTCTTC. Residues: CASRGGLAESSYNEQFF.

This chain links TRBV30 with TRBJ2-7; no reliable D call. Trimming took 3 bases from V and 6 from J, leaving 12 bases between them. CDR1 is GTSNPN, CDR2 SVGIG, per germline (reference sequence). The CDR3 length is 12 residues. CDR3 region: CAWSPTLSEQYF. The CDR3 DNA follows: TGTGCCTGGAGCCCAACTCTCTCCGAGCAGTACTTC. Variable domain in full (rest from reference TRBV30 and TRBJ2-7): SQTIHQWPATLVQPVGSPLSLECTVEGTSNPNLYWYRQAAGRGLQLLFYSVGIGQISSEVPQNLSASRPQDRQFILSSKKLLLSDSGFYLCAWSPTLSEQYFGPGTRLTVT.

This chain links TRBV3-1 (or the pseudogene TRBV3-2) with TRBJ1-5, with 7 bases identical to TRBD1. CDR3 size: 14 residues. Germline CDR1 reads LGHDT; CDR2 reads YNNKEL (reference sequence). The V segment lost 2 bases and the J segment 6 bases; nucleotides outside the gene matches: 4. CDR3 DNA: TGTGCCAGCAGCCAAAGTACAGGGGCTCAGCCCCAGCATTTT. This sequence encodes CASSQSTGAQPQHF.